The source of this TCR beta chain is a study of T cell repertoires in cytomegalovirus infection (dated by TCRdb to the late 2010s). Study-level background: The peptide stimulations were aimed at well-studied HLA-B-restricted epitopes as well as recently identified HLA-C-restricted CMV epitopes, whose presentation resists viral immunomodulation. Donor HLA type was relevant to the analysis, as public TCR beta signatures indicated carriage of CMV infection together with the matching HLA type. Study-level results and caveats: In both this cohort and an independent cohort of 350 or so donors, the cumulative frequency of public TCR beta family members distinguished carriers of CMV infection plus the relevant HLA type. The ex vivo response was dominated by HLA-C-restricted CMV-specific TCR beta clonotypes, which also provided the single most frequent clonotype in two of eight donors.

This clonotype appeared a few times. The antigen this receptor binds is unknown. No per-base quality is available; no much larger clone lies one base away. Data came from an Illumina HiSeq 1500. The public reads were reprocessed in TCRdb via fastp at Q25 and MiXCR, keeping in-frame beta chains. Every CDR3 protein is listed once, alongside the most common genes and DNA of its rows. The sample contains some 350,000 distinct CDR3 sequences, 25% to 35% of them found a single time. 20% of the sample belongs to the ten largest clones. The CDR3 covers 15 residues, taking in both the cysteine and the phenylalanine. Just the 45-base CDR3 DNA is kept, in frame starting at base 1. V is clipped by 2 bases and J by 2 bases, and the sequence between their germline boundaries is 10 bases long. The germline V gene provides CDR1 MNHGY and CDR2 SAAAGT. Read against the paper, the sample's treatment or condition label means: in vitro stimulation with specific CMV peptide epitopes to enrich CMV-specific T cells.

The receptor was isolated from a human donor in good health (CMV status not recorded). Some clones in this sample may be carry-over from other donors' samples. The V and J genes are TRBV6-8 and TRBJ2-4; the D gene may be TRBD1 or TRBD2, since each aligns over 5 bases. Sample: cultured PBMCs, taken from culture after CMV antigen stimulation. The CDR3 is CASSYGGGTKNIQYF. The DNA reads as follows: TGTGCCAGCAGTTACGGGGGTGGTACCAAAAACATTCAGTACTTC.